This TCR beta chain appears in the sequencing data of a study of blood T cell repertoires in COVID-19. The table came from immunoSEQ multiplex PCR; TCRdb's copy has only in-frame clones and leaves some out. The sample holds 300,000 or so clones, roughly 90% seen once. Trimming took 5 bases from V and 5 from J; bases not matched to a gene: 6. The CDR3 is 15 residues long. Germline V CDR1 and CDR2: SGHNT, YYREEE (reference sequence). Seattle's cohort entered during active infection and was followed longitudinally. The source is a woman aged 25 to 39 with COVID-19, enrolled during active disease. Sequenced sample: peripheral blood. The J gene is TRBJ2-7, the V gene TRBV5-4, with TRBD2 matching 14 bases. DNA of the CDR3: TGTGCCAGCAGGCCCGGGACTAGCGGGAGCAACGAGCAGTACTTC. This codes for CASRPGTSGSNEQYF.